The 32 T cell receptor beta chains below all came from one sample that was sequenced in a study of monozygotic twins with inflammatory bowel disease. TCRdb reanalyzed the 5' RACE reads and collapses them to one entry per CDR3 protein, without DNA. The sample holds around 150,000 distinct CDR3 sequences. Sequencing was performed on blood. All receptors derive from a human donor with ulcerative colitis or Crohn's disease, or a healthy co-twin of an affected twin (not recorded which).

The J gene is TRBJ2-3, the V gene TRBV29-1; TCRdb's assignment of TRBD2 cannot be checked, as there is no DNA. This CDR3 is 15 amino acids long. Germline V gene lookup returns CDR1 SQVTM and CDR2 ANQGSEA. Here the CDR3 reads CSVASLRDGGGTQYF.

The chain joins TRBV27 to TRBJ1-1; absent DNA, TCRdb's TRBD1 call cannot be checked. The CDR3 runs 16 residues. Germline-derived CDR1 and CDR2 are MNHEY and SMNVEV (reference sequence). CDR3 amino acids: CASSSQKTGLNTEAFF.

The genes are TRBV28 and TRBJ2-3. CDR3 length: 12 amino acids. Germline V lookup: CDR1 MDHEN, CDR2 SYDVKM. The CDR3 loop is CASRASTDTQYF.

This CDR3 is CASSAPGMNQPQHF. This chain links TRBV2 with TRBJ1-5; TCRdb selects TRBD1, and the lack of DNA leaves this call unchecked. The CDR3 is made up of 14 amino acids. The germline gives CDR1 SNHLY, CDR2 FYNNEI.

This sequence joins TRBV5-1 and TRBJ1-6; TCRdb picks TRBD1, but there is no DNA to check that call. The CDR3 is made up of 15 amino acids. The germline V gene encodes CDR1 SGHRS and CDR2 YFSETQ. This CDR3 is CASSSTGSGNSPLHF. The variable domain in full, completed from reference TRBV5-1 and TRBJ1-6, reads KAGVTQTPRYLIKTRGQQVTLSCSPISGHRSVSWYQQTPGQGLQFLFEYFSETQRNKGNFPGRFSGRQFSNSRSEMNVSTLELGDSALYLCASSSTGSGNSPLHFGNGTRLTVT.

The CDR3 loop reads CASTPGHPSGGNWEQYF. The chain has TRBV28 and TRBJ2-7; the D gene TCRdb calls, TRBD1, cannot be checked with no DNA. This CDR3 has 17 amino acids. Germline assignment: CDR1 MDHEN and CDR2 SYDVKM. The full variable domain, completed using reference TRBV28 and TRBJ2-7, is DVKVTQSSRYLVKRTGEKVFLECVQDMDHENMFWYRQDPGLGLRLIYFSYDVKMKEKGDIPEGYSVSREKKERFSLILESASTNQTSMYLCASTPGHPSGGNWEQYFGPGTRLTVT.

V is TRBV3-1 and J is TRBJ2-5; the TCRdb call, TRBD2, lacks DNA for checking. Germline CDR1 LGHDT, CDR2 YNNKEL (reference sequence). The CDR3 length is 13 residues. The CDR3 region is CASSPNSGRTQYF.

J is TRBJ2-2 and V is TRBV5-1. The germline gives CDR1 SGHRS, CDR2 YFSETQ. The CDR3 is 16 amino acids. CDR3 amino acids: CASSLVGDPNTGELFF. The whole variable domain, remainder taken from reference TRBV5-1 and TRBJ2-2, is KAGVTQTPRYLIKTRGQQVTLSCSPISGHRSVSWYQQTPGQGLQFLFEYFSETQRNKGNFPGRFSGRQFSNSRSEMNVSTLELGDSALYLCASSLVGDPNTGELFFGEGSRLTVL.

The chain links TRBV6-5 to TRBJ2-7; TCRdb outputs TRBD1, but without DNA this stays unchecked. CDR1 and CDR2 (germline): MNHEY, SVGAGI. This CDR3 contains 15 residues. Here the CDR3 reads CASSSPGQLSYEQYF.

Here the CDR3 reads CASSWTGASTDTQYF. The rearrangement joins TRBV5-1 to TRBJ2-3; TCRdb designates TRBD1, a call that cannot be tested without DNA. Germline V gene lookup returns CDR1 SGHRS and CDR2 YFSETQ. The CDR3 is 15 residues long.

The chain has TRBV15 and TRBJ2-2; TCRdb selects TRBD2, and the lack of DNA leaves this call unchecked. Germline-derived CDR1 and CDR2 are LNHNV and YYDKDF (reference sequence). The CDR3 covers 15 residues. CDR3 region: CATSRVGGSAGELFF.

The chain combines TRBV7-2 with TRBJ2-2. CDR1 is SGHTA, CDR2 FQGNSA, per germline. The CDR3 spans 16 residues. The CDR3 reads CASPLGGPSNTGELFF.

The V and J genes are TRBV6-5 and TRBJ1-1; TCRdb's D gene call, TRBD1, goes unchecked for lack of DNA. CDR1 MNHEY and CDR2 SVGAGI come from the germline V gene. CDR3 length: 16 residues. CDR3 residues: CASSYSTGTANTEAFF.

This sequence joins TRBV27 and TRBJ2-2. Germline CDR1 MNHEY, CDR2 SMNVEV (reference sequence). The CDR3 consists of 14 residues. The CDR3 is CASSFTWNTGELFF.

The V and J genes are TRBV5-1 and TRBJ2-5. This CDR3 has 13 amino acids. Looked up from germline, CDR1 is SGHRS and CDR2 is YFSETQ. The CDR3 here is CASSLSGQETQYF.

The chain employs TRBV20-1 and TRBJ2-1; TCRdb's D call, TRBD1, is unchecked because there is no DNA. Germline V gene lookup returns CDR1 DFQATT and CDR2 SNEGSKA (reference sequence). There are 12 residues in the CDR3. The CDR3 sequence: CSAREIGGKQFF.

The genes are TRBV25-1 and TRBJ2-7; the D call from TCRdb, TRBD2, cannot be confirmed without DNA. The CDR3 is 14 residues long. Germline CDR1 reads MGHDK; CDR2 reads SYGVNS. CDR3 sequence: CASTPSEGHYEQYF.

The V and J genes are TRBV6-1 and TRBJ2-3; the D gene TCRdb calls, TRBD1, cannot be checked with no DNA. This CDR3 spans 17 amino acids. The germline gives CDR1 MNHNS, CDR2 SASEGT. CDR3: CASSEAMGQAGTDTQYF.

This rearrangement joins TRBV28 to TRBJ2-3; checking the TCRdb D call of TRBD1 is not possible without DNA. The germline V gene encodes CDR1 MDHEN and CDR2 SYDVKM. This CDR3 has 18 residues. CDR3 amino acids: CASRPRSGAMGRTDTQYF.

V usage is TRBV5-1 and J usage is TRBJ2-2; TCRdb indicates TRBD1, and absent DNA this call remains unverified. The CDR3 covers 15 residues. Germline CDR1 and CDR2: SGHRS and YFSETQ. CDR3 protein: CASSRAGENTGELFF.

V gene TRBV10-3 combines with J gene TRBJ1-1; TCRdb's D call, TRBD1, is unchecked because there is no DNA. CDR3 length: 17 amino acids. Germline CDR1 and CDR2: ENHRY and SYGVKD. The CDR3 loop is CAISRPGTGGYNTEAFF.

The V and J genes are TRBV20-1 and TRBJ2-7. This CDR3 region has 11 residues. Germline CDR1 and CDR2: DFQATT and SNEGSKA (reference sequence). The CDR3 here is CSALWLGEQYF.

The chain uses TRBV5-5 and TRBJ2-2; TCRdb proposes TRBD1, but this gene call is untestable without DNA. The CDR3 is 16 residues long. Germline values: CDR1 SGHKS, CDR2 YYEKEE (reference sequence). This CDR3 is CASSTSGTGTTGELFF.

This sequence joins TRBV20-1 and TRBJ2-2; TCRdb gives TRBD1 as the D gene, but with no DNA this cannot be confirmed. CDR3 length equals 16 residues. Germline CDR1 DFQATT, CDR2 SNEGSKA (reference sequence). This chain's CDR3 is CSARIVGGSNTGELFF.

The chain uses TRBV6-5 and TRBJ1-1; the D gene TCRdb calls, TRBD1, cannot be checked with no DNA. Per germline, CDR1 MNHEY and CDR2 SVGAGI. The CDR3 totals 17 residues. The CDR3 reads CASSYILGQGMNTEAFF.

The chain combines TRBV7-2 with TRBJ2-5; TCRdb proposes TRBD1, but this gene call is untestable without DNA. This CDR3 has 15 residues. Germline V gene data show CDR1 as SGHTA and CDR2 as FQGNSA. The CDR3 loop reads CASNLAPGKGETQYF.

The rearrangement links TRBV20-1 to TRBJ2-1; as DNA is missing, the TRBD2 call by TCRdb cannot be tested. The CDR3 runs 15 residues. Germline V gives CDR1 DFQATT, CDR2 SNEGSKA (reference sequence). CDR3 region: CSARDVTRGLNEQFF.

V gene TRBV28 combines with J gene TRBJ2-7; with no DNA, the TCRdb D assignment of TRBD1 cannot be verified. The V gene's germline CDR1 is MDHEN and CDR2 SYDVKM. This CDR3 has 14 residues. CDR3 in amino acids: CASSTHRGKDEQYF.

V usage is TRBV24-1 and J usage is TRBJ2-2; TCRdb names TRBD1, which stays unverified in the absence of DNA. The CDR3 is 17 residues long. Per the germline V gene, CDR1 is KGHDR and CDR2 is SFDVKD. The CDR3 loop is CATSDPPRGQNTGELFF.

The genes are TRBV19 and TRBJ2-1. Germline V gene sequence: CDR1 LNHDA, CDR2 SQIVND (reference sequence). The length of the CDR3 is 16 residues. The CDR3 sequence: CACRTTFKTSYNEQFF.

The chain has TRBV18 and TRBJ1-5; lacking DNA, the TRBD1 call made by TCRdb goes unchecked. Per germline, CDR1 KGHSH and CDR2 LQKENI. This CDR3 is built from 16 residues. The CDR3 sequence: CASSQTGVYSNQPQHF. Variable domain in full (rest from reference TRBV18 and TRBJ1-5): NAGVMQNPRHLVRRRGQEARLRCSPMKGHSHVYWYRQLPEEGLKFMVYLQKENIIDESGMPKERFSAEFPKEGPSILRIQQVVRGDSAAYFCASSQTGVYSNQPQHFGDGTRLSIL.

The V gene is TRBV4-2, the J gene TRBJ2-1; TCRdb outputs TRBD2, but without DNA this stays unchecked. The CDR3 spans 16 residues. Germline V gives CDR1 LGHNA, CDR2 YNFKEQ. CDR3 protein: CASSQEMTGGNNEQFF.